The next 10 T cell receptor beta chains were all read from a single sample in a study of cytomegalovirus exposure and HLA in healthy donors. The PCR had 60 Vbeta and 13 Jbeta primers. Profiled with immunoSEQ multiplex PCR; TCRdb holds only in-frame clones, not every one. The sample holds 100,000 to 150,000 clones; around 85% are singletons and the top ten take about 1.8%. Material: PBMCs. These receptors originate from a boy aged 5-17 years in good health and CMV-seronegative.

A single count supports this clone. V gene TRBV21-1 combines with J gene TRBJ2-7; the tabulated D call, TRBD1, remains unverified against the DNA. TRBV21-1 is described as a pseudogene. The CDR3 covers 21 residues. The CDR3 region is CASSREPGQEVRGYPSYEQYF. The CDR3 DNA reads as TGTGCCAGCAGCAGAGAACCGGGACAGGAGGTTCGTGGGTACCCTTCCTACGAGCAGTACTTC.

The J gene is TRBJ1-2, the V gene TRBV19; D may be TRBD1 (6 bases). The length of the CDR3 is 17 residues. CDR1 and CDR2 from the germline V gene are LNHDA and SQIVND (reference sequence). Trimming pared 4 bases from V and 3 bases from J, leaving 21 bases between. DNA for the CDR3: TGTGCCAGTAGTAGTGGGGGGGAGGGGGACGTCTACTATGGCTACACCTTC. It is translated as CASSSGGEGDVYYGYTF.

The chain couples TRBV4-1 to TRBJ2-3; 7 bases agree with TRBD2. Trimming cost V 1 base and J 4 bases; bases outside gene matches: 2. The germline CDR1 and CDR2 sequences are MGHRA and YSYEKL. The CDR3 runs to 14 residues. CDR3 residues: CASSQAGGADTQYF. The CDR3, as DNA: TGCGCCAGCAGCCAAGCGGGAGGTGCAGATACGCAGTATTTT.

The V gene is TRBV30, the J gene TRBJ1-2, with D unresolved. Germline V gene sequence: CDR1 GTSNPN, CDR2 SVGIG (reference sequence). V was shortened by 0 bases and J by 2 bases, with 16 bases between the two germline ends. The CDR3 runs to 16 residues. The CDR3 loop reads CAWSVRSGYSNYGYTF. In DNA form, the CDR3 reads TGTGCCTGGAGTGTACGGTCCGGTTACAGCAACTATGGCTACACCTTC.

The chain has TRBV11-2 and TRBJ2-3, with TRBD1 matching over 11 bases. The germline V gene has CDR1 SGHAT and CDR2 FQNNGV. This CDR3 is 15 amino acids long. J was trimmed by 5 bases and V by 1 base; bases with no gene match: 2. The CDR3 loop is CASSLGTGGLDTQYF. CDR3 DNA sequence: TGTGCCAGCAGCTTAGGGACAGGGGGCTTAGATACGCAGTATTTT.

This chain joins TRBV30 and TRBJ2-5, with D uncertain. In germline, CDR1 is GTSNPN, CDR2 SVGIG (reference sequence). Deletions cut 7 bases from V and 4 bases from J, with 10 bases between. The CDR3 spans 11 residues. This CDR3 is CALPLGETQYF. The CDR3 DNA reads TGTGCCTTGCCGCTCGGAGAGACCCAGTACTTC.

The V and J genes are TRBV25-1 and TRBJ1-1; D not certain. V was cut by 4 bases and J by 1 base, with 7 bases left in between. The CDR3 consists of 13 residues. Germline V lookup: CDR1 MGHDK, CDR2 SYGVNS. The CDR3 DNA is TGTGCCAGCAGTGGCAGGTGGAACACTGAAGCTTTCTTT. This translates into CASSGRWNTEAFF. The variable domain in full, completed from reference TRBV25-1 and TRBJ1-1, reads EADIYQTPRYLVIGTGKKITLECSQTMGHDKMYWYQQDPGMELHLIHYSYGVNSTEKGDLSSESTVSRIRTEHFPLTLESARPSHTSQYLCASSGRWNTEAFFGQGTRLTVV.

CDR3 nucleotide sequence: TGTGCCAGTAGTATTCGGGCAGGGGGAAACGAGCAGTACTTC. Residues: CASSIRAGGNEQYF. The chain combines TRBV19 with TRBJ2-7, with 7 bases that match TRBD1. J gave up 5 bases and V 3 bases, and 7 bases lay outside the gene matches. Per the germline V gene, CDR1 is LNHDA and CDR2 is SQIVND (reference sequence). The CDR3 loop spans 14 amino acids.

The V gene is TRBV13, the J gene TRBJ1-1; 9 nucleotides align to TRBD1. With 0 bases clipped from V and 4 bases from J, the junction kept 9 bases outside the gene matches. The CDR3 extends over 17 amino acids. Germline V gene data show CDR1 as PRHDT and CDR2 as FYEKMQ (reference sequence). CDR3 DNA sequence: TGTGCCAGCAGCTTAGGTCCTTGGGGACAGGGAGGCACTGAAGCTTTCTTT. Amino acids: CASSLGPWGQGGTEAFF.

Points on this clone: Other nucleotide sequences in the sample specify the same CDR3. The chain recombines TRBV9 with TRBJ2-2; D remains ambiguous. Trimming removed 0 bases at V and 2 bases at J, with 5 bases between. Germline CDR1 is SGDLS and CDR2 is YYNGEE. The CDR3 is made up of 14 amino acids. The CDR3 bases are TGTGCCAGCAGCGTAGCCCCTAACACCGGGGAGCTGTTTTTT. It specifies CASSVAPNTGELFF.